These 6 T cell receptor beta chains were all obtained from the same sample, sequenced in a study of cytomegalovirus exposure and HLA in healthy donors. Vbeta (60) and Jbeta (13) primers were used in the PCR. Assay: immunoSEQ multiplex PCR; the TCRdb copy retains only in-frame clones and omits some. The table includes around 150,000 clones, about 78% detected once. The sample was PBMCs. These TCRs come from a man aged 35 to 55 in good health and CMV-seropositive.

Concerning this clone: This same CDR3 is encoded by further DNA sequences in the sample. Here the CDR3 DNA reads TGTGCCAGCAGCCAAGATTTTGCTAGCGGGGGTTCCTACAATGAGCAGTTCTTC. It yields the protein CASSQDFASGGSYNEQFF. The J gene is TRBJ2-1, the V gene TRBV14; 10 bases map to TRBD2. V lost 0 bases and J lost 1; bases outside the gene matches: 6. From germline, CDR1 is SGHDN and CDR2 FVKESK. This CDR3 has 18 residues.

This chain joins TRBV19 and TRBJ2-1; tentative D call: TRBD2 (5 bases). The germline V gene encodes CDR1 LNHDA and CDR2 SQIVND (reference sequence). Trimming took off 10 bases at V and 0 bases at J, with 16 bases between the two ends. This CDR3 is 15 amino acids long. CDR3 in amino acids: CAISQGLNSYNEQFF. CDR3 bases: TGTGCCATCTCCCAAGGACTGAACTCCTACAATGAGCAGTTCTTC.

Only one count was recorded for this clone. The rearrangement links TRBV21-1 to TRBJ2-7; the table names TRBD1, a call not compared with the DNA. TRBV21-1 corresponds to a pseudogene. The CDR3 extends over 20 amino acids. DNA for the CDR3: TGTGCCAGCAGCAACTCGAACACCACAGGGGGTAGTGCCAGCTCCTACGAGCAGTACTTC. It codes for CASSNSNTTGGSASSYEQYF.

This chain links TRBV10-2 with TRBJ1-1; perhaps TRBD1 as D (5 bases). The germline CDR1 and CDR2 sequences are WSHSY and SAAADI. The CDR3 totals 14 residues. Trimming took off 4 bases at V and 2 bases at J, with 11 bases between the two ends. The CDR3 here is CASSVVRANTEAFF. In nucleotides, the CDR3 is TGCGCCAGCAGTGTGGTCAGGGCAAACACTGAAGCTTTCTTT.

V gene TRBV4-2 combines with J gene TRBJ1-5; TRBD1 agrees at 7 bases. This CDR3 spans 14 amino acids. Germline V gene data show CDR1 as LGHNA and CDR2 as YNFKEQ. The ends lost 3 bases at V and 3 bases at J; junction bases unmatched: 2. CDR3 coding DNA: TGTGCCAGCAGCCACGGGACAGACAATCAGCCCCAGCATTTT. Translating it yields CASSHGTDNQPQHF.

For the CDR3, the DNA is TGTGCCAGCAGCCCCCGGGCCGGGGGAGATACGCAGTATTTT. Encoded protein: CASSPRAGGDTQYF. V and J are TRBV9 and TRBJ2-3; tentative D call: TRBD2 (6 bases). Germline V gives CDR1 SGDLS, CDR2 YYNGEE. The CDR3 length is 14 residues. With 4 bases removed from V and 5 bases from J, the gap between germline ends came to 14 bases.